The source of this T cell receptor beta chain is a study of T cell changes during pregnancy in multiple sclerosis. Looked up from germline, CDR1 is MNHNY and CDR2 is SVGAGI (reference sequence). V lost 6 bases and J lost 2; bases outside the gene matches: 7. CDR3 length: 16 residues. TCRdb's table, derived via immunoSEQ multiplex PCR, lists solely in-frame clones and lacks some. This sample has more than 40,000 clones, with roughly nine tenths found just once. The chain has TRBV6-6 and TRBJ2-1; 10 bases are a match to TRBD2. This specimen was CD4+ T cells from peripheral blood mononuclear cells, taken in the first trimester of pregnancy. This receptor was identified in a female donor with multiple sclerosis, enrolled in a pregnancy study. DNA of the CDR3: TGTGCCAGCAGGCGTATAGCGGGAGGAACCTACAATGAGCAGTTCTTC. Translation: CASRRIAGGTYNEQFF.